This T cell receptor beta chain is from a study of blood T cell repertoires in COVID-19. Looking at the study overall: T cells, B-cell-depleted T cells, or PBMCs supplied cDNA or gDNA.

The authors' processing: It was from reference gene primer amplification that nucleated cell counts were estimated. Clones were sequenced by immunoSEQ multiplex PCR, and TCRdb holds only the in-frame ones, with some missing. V, J and clone size derive from that table, while D and trimming were established from the DNA sequence. The table lists around 500,000 clones, 85% to 90% of them singletons. Each recovered donor of Cohort 3 presented with two negative PCRs, clearance, or symptom resolution. The CDR3 consists of 14 residues. Germline assignment: CDR1 ENHRY and CDR2 SYGVKD. V shed 10 bases and J 1 base; nucleotides not matched to a gene: 9.

Sequenced sample: PBMCs or T cells enriched from blood (not recorded which). The chain recombines TRBV10-3 with TRBJ2-5; 7 positions agree with TRBD2. The source is a woman aged 35 to 49 who had recovered from COVID-19. This CDR3 is CATASGPLQETQYF. In DNA form, the CDR3 reads TGTGCCACAGCTAGCGGACCTCTCCAAGAGACCCAGTACTTC.